This T cell receptor beta chain was observed in a study of blood T cell repertoires in COVID-19. Trimming left V 7 bases short and J 4 bases short, with 21 bases between. Germline V lookup: CDR1 SGHAT, CDR2 FQNNGV. The CDR3 loop spans 16 amino acids. Clones were read by immunoSEQ multiplex PCR, and TCRdb kept only the in-frame ones, dropping some. The sample includes more than 65,000 clones, approximately 82% of them seen just once. The sequence was obtained from an elderly woman with acute or convalescent COVID-19. This chain links TRBV11-2 with TRBJ2-3; D is possibly TRBD2 (5 bases). Material: peripheral blood. CDR3 sequence reads: CASKALYPSSADTQYF. In DNA form, the CDR3 reads TGTGCCAGCAAGGCGCTTTACCCTAGCTCGGCAGATACGCAGTATTTT. The full variable domain, with the rest looked up from reference TRBV11-2 and TRBJ2-3, is EAGVAQSPRYKIIEKRQSVAFWCNPISGHATLYWYQQILGQGPKLLIQFQNNGVVDDSQLPKDRFSAERLKGVDSTLKIQPAKLEDSAVYLCASKALYPSSADTQYFGPGTRLTVL.